The 28 T cell receptor beta chains given below trace back to one sample, sequenced in a study of yellow fever vaccine responses in identical twins. TCRdb used MiXCR to reprocess the RT-PCR reads, holding one entry per CDR3 protein. Of tens of thousands of distinct CDR3 sequences in the sample, roughly 80% were seen once. This specimen was T cells from blood (PBMCs), unsorted or a sorted subset (not recorded which), taken before or after yellow fever vaccination (not recorded which). The origin of the receptors is a woman between 18 and 29 years old who received the yellow fever vaccine.

V and J are TRBV27 and TRBJ2-1; a weak D match, TRBD1 (6 bases). Deletions cut 5 bases from V and 3 bases from J, with 11 bases between. CDR3 size: 14 residues. The germline V gene encodes CDR1 MNHEY and CDR2 SMNVEV (reference sequence). The CDR3 loop reads CASSPTGLYNEQFF. CDR3 in DNA: TGTGCCAGCAGTCCCACAGGGCTCTACAATGAGCAGTTCTTC.

This clonotype showed up just a few times. The rearrangement uses TRBV15 and TRBJ2-3, with D possibly TRBD1 on 7 matching bases. Per germline, CDR1 LNHNV and CDR2 YYDKDF (reference sequence). Trimming shortened V by 5 bases and J by 2 bases, and 17 bases separated the two germline ends. This CDR3 is 16 amino acids long. This CDR3 reads CATSGGTDYATDTQYF. In nucleotides, the CDR3 is TGTGCCACCAGCGGAGGGACAGATTACGCCACAGATACGCAGTATTTT. The whole variable domain, filled in from reference TRBV15 and TRBJ2-3, reads DAMVIQNPRYQVTQFGKPVTLSCSQTLNHNVMYWYQQKSSQAPKLLFHYYDKDFNNEADTPDNFQSRRPNTSFCFLDIRSPGLGDTAMYLCATSGGTDYATDTQYFGPGTRLTVL.

The chain recombines TRBV7-9 with TRBJ2-3; 9 nucleotides align to TRBD1. The CDR3 is 17 residues long. V lost 0 bases and J lost 2; bases outside the gene matches: 6. The germline V gene encodes CDR1 SEHNR and CDR2 FQNEAQ (reference sequence). CDR3 DNA: TGTGCCAGCAGCTTAGCGGACAGGGGACTTGCCACAGATACGCAGTATTTT. Its protein is CASSLADRGLATDTQYF.

In its sample, this clonotype was seen once. The rearrangement links TRBV5-1 to TRBJ2-7, with 9 bases fitting TRBD1. Germline V gene sequence: CDR1 SGHRS, CDR2 YFSETQ. The CDR3 runs 14 residues. V trimming: 5 bases; J trimming: 7 bases; junction bases outside the gene matches: 10. CDR3 loop: CASSTDRGGREQYF. In nucleotides, the CDR3 is TGCGCCAGCAGTACGGACAGGGGAGGACGGGAGCAGTACTTC.

The chain is built from TRBV10-3 and TRBJ2-7, with D perhaps being TRBD1 or TRBD2 (5 bases each). This CDR3 comprises 16 residues. With 6 bases removed from V and 4 bases from J, the gap between germline ends came to 22 bases. Germline values: CDR1 ENHRY, CDR2 SYGVKD. The CDR3 region has the DNA TGTGCCATCAGGGGGACGGGGACCTCGGGTGAATACGAGCAGTACTTC. Its protein product is CAIRGTGTSGEYEQYF.

The V gene is TRBV29-1, the J gene TRBJ2-4, with TRBD1 matching 8 bases. Germline-derived CDR1 and CDR2 are SQVTM and ANQGSEA. The CDR3 has 11 residues. The V and J ends lost 7 bases and 12 bases, in that order; junction bases with no gene match: 8. The CDR3 DNA sequence: TGCAGCGCCGCCACCGGACAGGGTCAGTACTTC. Translated, it gives CSAATGQGQYF.

The chain recombines TRBV29-1 with TRBJ1-1; D not certain. The germline V gene encodes CDR1 SQVTM and CDR2 ANQGSEA. The CDR3 contains 9 residues. Trimming cost V 3 bases and J 10 bases, with 6 bases left between them. The CDR3 DNA follows: TGCAGCGTTGATTGGGGAGCTTTCTTT. It translates to CSVDWGAFF.

V and J are TRBV18 and TRBJ1-6; possibly TRBD1 for D (6 bases). The CDR3 runs to 15 residues. V dropped 2 bases and J dropped 9 bases, with 14 bases sitting between them. Germline V gene lookup returns CDR1 KGHSH and CDR2 LQKENI. This chain's CDR3 is CASSPDRWGVSPLHF. CDR3 bases: TGTGCCAGCTCACCAGACAGGTGGGGCGTTTCACCCCTCCACTTT.

In DNA, the CDR3 is TGTGCCAGCAGCCGACAGCCCCAGCATTTT. Translating gives CASSRQPQHF. The rearrangement uses TRBV5-6 and TRBJ1-5, with D hard to call. The CDR3 is 10 amino acids. Germline V gives CDR1 SGHDT, CDR2 YYEEEE. V was shortened by 4 bases and J by 7 bases, with 3 bases between the two germline ends.

The chain joins TRBV10-1 to TRBJ2-1; 7 bases line up with TRBD2. Per the germline V gene, CDR1 is WNHNN and CDR2 is SYGVQD (reference sequence). CDR3 size: 16 residues. Losses at the gene ends were 4 bases for V and 0 bases for J; bases not matched to a gene: 6. The CDR3 DNA is TGCGCCAGCAGTGGAACGCGGGGGAGCTCCTACAATGAGCAGTTCTTC. It translates to CASSGTRGSSYNEQFF.

V is TRBV2 and J is TRBJ2-3, with TRBD1 as a possible D gene (5 bases). This CDR3 is built from 13 residues. V was clipped by 7 bases and J by 1 base, with 9 bases between them. The germline V gene encodes CDR1 SNHLY and CDR2 FYNNEI. The CDR3 sequence is CASTPGRTDTQYF. The CDR3 bases are TGTGCCAGCACTCCAGGGCGCACAGATACGCAGTATTTT.

This chain uses TRBV18 with TRBJ2-1; D is possibly TRBD1 or TRBD2 (5 bases each). CDR3 size: 16 residues. In germline, CDR1 is KGHSH, CDR2 LQKENI. V shed 0 bases and J shed 0 bases, with 9 bases lying between them. CDR3 sequence reads: CASSPPSGSSYNEQFF. The DNA of the CDR3 is TGTGCCAGCTCACCACCATCAGGGAGCTCCTACAATGAGCAGTTCTTC.

This chain joins TRBV5-1 and TRBJ2-1, with no clear D. CDR3 size: 12 residues. V was pared by 1 base and J by 8 bases, with 7 bases between. Germline V CDR1 and CDR2: SGHRS, YFSETQ. CDR3 in DNA: TGCGCCAGCAGCTTGTTCTCCGATGAGCAGTTCTTC. Amino acid sequence: CASSLFSDEQFF.

The chain links TRBV5-1 to TRBJ2-1, with D uncertain. V gave up 7 bases and J gave up 3 bases, with 11 bases separating them. CDR1 is SGHRS and CDR2 is YFSETQ in the germline V gene. The CDR3 length is 13 residues. The CDR3 region has the DNA TGCGCCAGCGGGCCAGGCAGCTACAATGAGCAGTTCTTC. This gives the protein CASGPGSYNEQFF.

This clonotype showed up just once. CDR3 DNA sequence: TGTGCCGGAAGACTAGATGGCACCGGGGAGCTGTTTTTT. Encoded protein: CAGRLDGTGELFF. This chain uses TRBV13 with TRBJ2-2, with D perhaps TRBD2 (6 bases). Trimming left V 11 bases short and J 4 bases short, with 14 bases between. In germline, CDR1 is PRHDT, CDR2 FYEKMQ (reference sequence). CDR3 length equals 13 residues.

CDR3 in amino acids: CASSSDRFGTQYF. In DNA form, the CDR3 reads TGTGCCAGCAGCTCGGACAGGTTTGGGACCCAGTACTTC. The chain recombines TRBV5-4 with TRBJ2-5; 7 nucleotides match TRBD1. The CDR3 extends over 13 amino acids. Germline V gives CDR1 SGHNT, CDR2 YYREEE (reference sequence). V lost 3 bases, J lost 7 bases, and 6 bases stayed unmatched.

The table lists this clonotype with a few counts. The chain employs TRBV24-1 and TRBJ2-3, with D tentatively TRBD2 (5 bases). Trimming cost V 5 bases and J 0 bases, with 11 bases left between them. The length of the CDR3 is 15 residues. Germline CDR1 KGHDR, CDR2 SFDVKD. The CDR3 protein is CATSVPGVSTDTQYF. In DNA form, the CDR3 reads TGTGCCACCAGTGTTCCCGGGGTGAGCACAGATACGCAGTATTTT.

This clonotype turned up a few times. The V gene is TRBV12-3 or TRBV12-4, the J gene TRBJ1-1; the D is unclear. The V and J ends lost 6 bases and 0 bases respectively, with 14 bases between them. The CDR3 loop spans 15 amino acids. CDR3 loop: CASSLQPTVNTEAFF. CDR3 nucleotides: TGTGCCAGCAGCCTACAACCCACAGTGAACACTGAAGCTTTCTTT.

This clonotype was seen a handful of times. The CDR3 nucleotides are TGTGCCAGCAGTGAGAAACCCGGGACAGTTATCTTCAATCAGCCCCAGCATTTT. Translating it yields CASSEKPGTVIFNQPQHF. The chain is built from TRBV6-1 and TRBJ1-5; TRBD1 matches at 7 bases. CDR1 and CDR2 (germline): MNHNS, SASEGT. The CDR3 is 18 residues long. V dropped 3 bases and J dropped 3; count of bases not matched to a gene: 14.

This chain uses TRBV2 with TRBJ1-2; D gene ambiguous. Trimming pared 3 bases from V and 1 base from J, leaving 18 bases between. CDR3 length: 17 amino acids. The germline V gene encodes CDR1 SNHLY and CDR2 FYNNEI. The CDR3: CASSDLVRTGGNYGYTF. The DNA of the CDR3 is TGTGCCAGCAGTGACCTGGTAAGGACTGGCGGTAACTATGGCTACACCTTC.

This clonotype was detected only a few times. V gene TRBV6-5 combines with J gene TRBJ1-2, with TRBD1 matching over 7 bases. The CDR3 has 15 residues. Trimming at V came to 4 bases and at J to 4 bases, leaving 9 bases not matched to a gene. The germline CDR1 and CDR2 sequences are MNHEY and SVGAGI. In DNA, the CDR3 is TGTGCCAGCAGTTGGGATAAGACAGGGTCCTATGGCTACACCTTC. Translated, it gives CASSWDKTGSYGYTF.

This clonotype appeared once. This chain's CDR3 is CASRTWTSLSYNEQFF. The CDR3 DNA sequence: TGTGCCAGCAGGACTTGGACTAGCCTCTCCTACAATGAGCAGTTCTTC. V usage is TRBV28 and J usage is TRBJ2-1; TRBD2 agrees at 8 bases. Looked up from germline, CDR1 is MDHEN and CDR2 is SYDVKM. This CDR3 is built from 16 residues. Trimming removed 6 bases from V and 0 bases from J; junction bases left unmatched: 7.

The J gene is TRBJ2-1, the V gene TRBV7-9; TRBD1 matches at 7 bases. The CDR3 is 16 residues long. V lost 4 bases and J lost 5; bases outside the gene matches: 11. Germline-derived CDR1 and CDR2 are SEHNR and FQNEAQ (reference sequence). The CDR3 bases are TGTGCCAGCAGCTCCTACAGGGGAACATCGAACAATGAGCAGTTCTTC. Encoded protein: CASSSYRGTSNNEQFF.

The CDR3 sequence is CASSLARNTEAFF. CDR3 in DNA: TGTGCCAGCAGCTTAGCACGGAACACTGAAGCTTTCTTT. V gene TRBV7-6 combines with J gene TRBJ1-1; D is ambiguous. CDR3 length equals 13 residues. CDR1 SGHVS and CDR2 FNYEAQ come from the germline V gene. Trimming removed 0 bases from V and 1 base from J, with 3 bases in between.

CDR3 DNA: TGTGCCAGCAGTTTTGAAGGGGGCAGCTATGGCTACACCTTC. It is translated as CASSFEGGSYGYTF. The gene calls are TRBV11-3 and TRBJ1-2; TRBD1 matches at 7 bases. V lost 6 bases to trimming and J lost 4 bases; unmatched junction nucleotides: 8. The CDR3 loop spans 14 amino acids. Germline V gene data show CDR1 as SGHNT and CDR2 as YENEEA.

The chain has TRBV11-2 and TRBJ2-2; D is perhaps TRBD1 (5 bases). V lost 5 bases to trimming and J lost 4 bases, with 14 bases between them. The CDR3 is 15 residues long. CDR1 is SGHAT, CDR2 FQNNGV, per germline. The CDR3: CASSLESTGTGELFF. The CDR3, as DNA: TGTGCCAGCAGCCTGGAGAGCACAGGCACCGGGGAGCTGTTTTTT.

The chain joins TRBV11-3 to TRBJ2-7; D is uncertain. The germline CDR1 and CDR2 sequences are SGHNT and YENEEA. This CDR3 contains 11 residues. Trimming removed 7 bases from V and 2 bases from J, with 6 bases in between. CDR3 region: CASTSTYEQYF. The CDR3 bases are TGTGCCAGCACCTCCACCTACGAGCAGTACTTC.

This clonotype was counted only a few times. This rearrangement joins TRBV27 to TRBJ2-2, with 7 bases matching TRBD2. The CDR3 totals 14 residues. V trimming: 5 bases; J trimming: 6 bases; junction bases outside the gene matches: 6. Germline CDR1 reads MNHEY; CDR2 reads SMNVEV (reference sequence). For the CDR3, the DNA is TGTGCCAGCAGTCCGCCGGGACTACCCGGGGAGCTGTTTTTT. This sequence encodes CASSPPGLPGELFF.